This entry concerns a single T cell receptor beta chain. The data are from a study of blood T cell repertoires in COVID-19. For the study at large: COVID-19 samples from acute and convalescent phases originated in the United States, Italy and Spain. PBMCs, B-cell-depleted T cells, or T cells provided the cDNA or gDNA that made up the material.

In the source study's methods: The authors estimated nucleated cell counts from reference gene primer amplification. Sequencing was performed with immunoSEQ multiplex PCR; in TCRdb, only in-frame clones are kept and a portion is missing. That table gives V, J and clone size, and the DNA gave D and trimming. The sample yields around 150,000 clones, around three quarters seen once. The sample comprised peripheral blood. The receptor was isolated from a man aged 50-59 years with acute or convalescent COVID-19.

CDR3 nucleotides: TGCGCCAGCAGCCCGGGTCCACAGGGCTCTGGAAACACCATATATTTT. Protein sequence: CASSPGPQGSGNTIYF. The rearrangement joins TRBV5-1 to TRBJ1-3; perhaps TRBD1 as D (6 bases). V lost 4 bases to trimming and J lost 0 bases, with 14 bases between them. The CDR3 is 16 residues long. Germline V gene data show CDR1 as SGHRS and CDR2 as YFSETQ.